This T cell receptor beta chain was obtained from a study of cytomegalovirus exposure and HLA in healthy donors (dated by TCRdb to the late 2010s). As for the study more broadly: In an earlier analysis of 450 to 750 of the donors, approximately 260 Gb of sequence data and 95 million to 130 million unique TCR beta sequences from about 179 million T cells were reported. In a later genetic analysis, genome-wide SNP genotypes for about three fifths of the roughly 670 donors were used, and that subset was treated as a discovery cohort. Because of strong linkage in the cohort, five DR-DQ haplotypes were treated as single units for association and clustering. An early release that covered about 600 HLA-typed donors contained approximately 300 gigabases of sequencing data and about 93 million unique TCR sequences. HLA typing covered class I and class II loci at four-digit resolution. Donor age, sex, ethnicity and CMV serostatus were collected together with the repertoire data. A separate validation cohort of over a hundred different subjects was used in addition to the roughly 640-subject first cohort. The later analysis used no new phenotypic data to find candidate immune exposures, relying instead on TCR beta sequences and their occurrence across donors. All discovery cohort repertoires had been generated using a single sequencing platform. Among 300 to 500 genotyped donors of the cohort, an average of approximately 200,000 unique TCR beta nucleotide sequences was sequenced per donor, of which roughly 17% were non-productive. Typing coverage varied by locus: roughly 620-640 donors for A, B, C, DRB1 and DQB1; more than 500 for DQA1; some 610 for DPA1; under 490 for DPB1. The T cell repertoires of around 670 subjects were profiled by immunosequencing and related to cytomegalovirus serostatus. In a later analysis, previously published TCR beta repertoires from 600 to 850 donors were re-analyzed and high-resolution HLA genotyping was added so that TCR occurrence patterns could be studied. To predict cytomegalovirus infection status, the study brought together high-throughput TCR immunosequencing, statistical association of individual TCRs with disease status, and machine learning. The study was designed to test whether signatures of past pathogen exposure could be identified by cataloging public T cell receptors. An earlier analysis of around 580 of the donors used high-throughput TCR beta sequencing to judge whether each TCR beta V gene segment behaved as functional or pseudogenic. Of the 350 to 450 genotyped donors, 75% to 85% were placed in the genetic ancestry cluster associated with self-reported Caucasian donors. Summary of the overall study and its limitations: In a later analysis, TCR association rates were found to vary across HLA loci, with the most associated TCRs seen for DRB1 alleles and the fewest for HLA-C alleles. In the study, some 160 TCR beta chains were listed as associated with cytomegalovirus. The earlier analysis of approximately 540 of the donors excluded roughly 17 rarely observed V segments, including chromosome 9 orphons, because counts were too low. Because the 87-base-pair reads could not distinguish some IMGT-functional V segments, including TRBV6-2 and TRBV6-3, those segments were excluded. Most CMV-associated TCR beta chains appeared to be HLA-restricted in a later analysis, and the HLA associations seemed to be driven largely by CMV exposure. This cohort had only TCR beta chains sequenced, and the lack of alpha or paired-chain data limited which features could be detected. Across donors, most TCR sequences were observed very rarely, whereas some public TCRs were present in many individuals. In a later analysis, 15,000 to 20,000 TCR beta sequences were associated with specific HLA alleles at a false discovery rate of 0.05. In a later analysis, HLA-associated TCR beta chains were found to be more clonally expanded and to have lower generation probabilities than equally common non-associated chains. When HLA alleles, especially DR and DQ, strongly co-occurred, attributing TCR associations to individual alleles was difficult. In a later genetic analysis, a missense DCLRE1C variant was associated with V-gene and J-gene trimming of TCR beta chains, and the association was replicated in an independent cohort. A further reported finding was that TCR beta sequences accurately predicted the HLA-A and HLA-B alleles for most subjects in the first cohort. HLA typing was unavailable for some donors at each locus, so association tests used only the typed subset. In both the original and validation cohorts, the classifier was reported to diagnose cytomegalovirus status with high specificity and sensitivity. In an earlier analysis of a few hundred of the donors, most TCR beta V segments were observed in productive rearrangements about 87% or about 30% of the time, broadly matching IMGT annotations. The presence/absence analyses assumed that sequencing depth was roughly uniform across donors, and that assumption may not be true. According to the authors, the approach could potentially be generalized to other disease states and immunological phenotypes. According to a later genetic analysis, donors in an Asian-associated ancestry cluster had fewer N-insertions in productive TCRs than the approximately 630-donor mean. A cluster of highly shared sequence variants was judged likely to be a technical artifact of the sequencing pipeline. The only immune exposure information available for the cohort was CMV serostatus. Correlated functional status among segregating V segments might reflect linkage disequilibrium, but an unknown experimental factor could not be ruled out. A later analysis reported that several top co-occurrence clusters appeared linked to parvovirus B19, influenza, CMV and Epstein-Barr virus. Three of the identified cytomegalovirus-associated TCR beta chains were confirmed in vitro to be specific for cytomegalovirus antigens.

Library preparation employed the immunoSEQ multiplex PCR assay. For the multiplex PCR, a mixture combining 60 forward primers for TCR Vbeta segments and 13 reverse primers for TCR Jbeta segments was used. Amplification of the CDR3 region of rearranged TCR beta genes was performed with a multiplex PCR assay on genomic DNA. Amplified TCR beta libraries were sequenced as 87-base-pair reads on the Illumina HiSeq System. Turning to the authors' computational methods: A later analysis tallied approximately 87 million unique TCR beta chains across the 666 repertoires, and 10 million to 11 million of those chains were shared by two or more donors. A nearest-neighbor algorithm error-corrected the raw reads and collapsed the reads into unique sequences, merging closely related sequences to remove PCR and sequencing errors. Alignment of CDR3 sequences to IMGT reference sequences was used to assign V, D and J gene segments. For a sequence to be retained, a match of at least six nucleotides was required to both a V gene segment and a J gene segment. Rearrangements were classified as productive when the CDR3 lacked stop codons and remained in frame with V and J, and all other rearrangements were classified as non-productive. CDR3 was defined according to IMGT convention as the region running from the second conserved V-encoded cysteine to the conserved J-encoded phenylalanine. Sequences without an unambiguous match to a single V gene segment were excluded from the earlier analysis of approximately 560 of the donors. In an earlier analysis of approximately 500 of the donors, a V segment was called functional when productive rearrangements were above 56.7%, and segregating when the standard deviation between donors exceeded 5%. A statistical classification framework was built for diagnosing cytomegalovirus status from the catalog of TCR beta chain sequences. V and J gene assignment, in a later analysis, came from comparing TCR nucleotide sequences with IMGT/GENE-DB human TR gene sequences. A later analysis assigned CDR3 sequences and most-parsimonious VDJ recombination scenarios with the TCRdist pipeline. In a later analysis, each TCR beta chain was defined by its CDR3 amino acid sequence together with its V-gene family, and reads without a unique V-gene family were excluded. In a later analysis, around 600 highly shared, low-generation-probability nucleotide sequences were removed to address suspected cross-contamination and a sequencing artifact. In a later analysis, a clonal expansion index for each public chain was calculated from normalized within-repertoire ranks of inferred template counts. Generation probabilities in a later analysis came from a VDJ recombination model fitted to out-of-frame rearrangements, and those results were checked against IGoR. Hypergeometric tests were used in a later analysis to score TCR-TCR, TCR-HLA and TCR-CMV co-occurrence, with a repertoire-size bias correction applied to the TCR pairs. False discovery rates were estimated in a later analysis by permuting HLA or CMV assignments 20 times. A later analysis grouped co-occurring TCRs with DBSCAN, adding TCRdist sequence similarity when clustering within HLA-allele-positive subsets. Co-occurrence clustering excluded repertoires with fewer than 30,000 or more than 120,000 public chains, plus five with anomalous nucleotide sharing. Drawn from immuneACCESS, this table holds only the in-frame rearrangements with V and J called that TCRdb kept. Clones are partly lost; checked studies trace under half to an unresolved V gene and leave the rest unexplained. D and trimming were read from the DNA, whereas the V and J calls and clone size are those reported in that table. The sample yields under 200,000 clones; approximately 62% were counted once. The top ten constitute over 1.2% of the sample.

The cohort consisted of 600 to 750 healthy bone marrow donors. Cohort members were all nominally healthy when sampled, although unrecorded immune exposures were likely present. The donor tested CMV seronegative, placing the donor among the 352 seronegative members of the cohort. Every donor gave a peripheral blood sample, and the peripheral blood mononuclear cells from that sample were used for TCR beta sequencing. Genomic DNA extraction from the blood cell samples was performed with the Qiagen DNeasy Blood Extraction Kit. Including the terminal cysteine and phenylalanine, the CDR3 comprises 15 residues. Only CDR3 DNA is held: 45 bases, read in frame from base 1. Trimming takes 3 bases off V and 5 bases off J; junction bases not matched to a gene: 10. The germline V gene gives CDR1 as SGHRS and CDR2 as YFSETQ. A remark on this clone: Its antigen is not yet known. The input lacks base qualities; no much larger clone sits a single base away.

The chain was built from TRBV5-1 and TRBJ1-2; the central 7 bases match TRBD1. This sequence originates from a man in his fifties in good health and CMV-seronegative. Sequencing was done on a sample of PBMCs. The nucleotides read TGCGCCAGCAGCTCCCGACAGGGCTTAAGATATGGCTACACCTTC. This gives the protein CASSSRQGLRYGYTF.